The clone carrying this T cell receptor (beta chain) appeared once. TCRdb keeps only in-frame clones here, not all; method: immunoSEQ multiplex PCR. The data show about 24,000 clones, roughly 86% seen once. The CDR3 has 15 amino acids. V lost 1 base and J lost 0, with 7 bases in between. Germline assignment: CDR1 SGHTA and CDR2 FQGTGA. The sample comes from a study of T cell changes during pregnancy in multiple sclerosis. The sequenced sample was CD4+ T cells from peripheral blood mononuclear cells, obtained in the second trimester of pregnancy. The genes are TRBV7-3 and TRBJ2-1, with a weak D call TRBD1 (5 bases). This clonotype was obtained from a female donor in good health, enrolled as a control in a pregnancy study. The DNA for the CDR3 is TGTGCCAGCAGCTTAAACAGGATCTCCTACAATGAGCAGTTCTTC. Translated: CASSLNRISYNEQFF.